The rows below give T cell receptor beta chains drawn from one sample of a study of cytomegalovirus exposure and HLA in healthy donors. TCRdb's table, derived via immunoSEQ multiplex PCR, lists solely in-frame clones and lacks some. This sample has 150,000 to 200,000 clones, with around four fifths found just once. Source material: PBMCs. These receptors were taken from a male donor in good health and CMV-seronegative. Both conserved end residues are part of each CDR3. Each record gives: clone size, V gene, J gene, D gene, CDR3 DNA, CDR3 protein. A D gene is named only where the DNA matches it firmly. The listing skips clone size in some rows; elsewhere it reads once, few, many or a size class.

clone size: few
V gene: TRBV6-6
J gene: TRBJ1-2
D gene: TRBD1
CDR3 DNA: TGTGCCAGCAGTTATTTGACAGGGGGGTATGGCTACACCTTC
CDR3 protein: CASSYLTGGYGYTF

clone size: -
V gene: TRBV14
J gene: TRBJ1-1
D gene: -
CDR3 DNA: TGTGCCAGCAGCCAATGGGAACAGGGAAACACTGAAGCTTTCTTT
CDR3 protein: CASSQWEQGNTEAFF

clone size: -
V gene: TRBV2
J gene: TRBJ2-7
D gene: TRBD1
CDR3 DNA: TGTGCCAGCAGTGACCGGACAGGGATGACTAACGAGCAGTACTTC
CDR3 protein: CASSDRTGMTNEQYF

clone size: -
V gene: TRBV7-9
J gene: TRBJ1-1
D gene: -
CDR3 DNA: TGTGCCAGCAGCTATCAGGCGATGAACACTGAAGCTTTCTTT
CDR3 protein: CASSYQAMNTEAFF

clone size: -
V gene: TRBV5-4
J gene: TRBJ2-4
D gene: TRBD2
CDR3 DNA: TGTGCCAGCAGCTTGGGTAGTAGCGGGAGGTCTGCCAAAAACATTCAGTACTTC
CDR3 protein: CASSLGSSGRSAKNIQYF

clone size: -
V gene: TRBV7-9
J gene: TRBJ1-5
D gene: -
CDR3 DNA: TGTTCCAGCAGCCTCGGGGGCAATCAGCCCCAGCATTTT
CDR3 protein: CSSSLGGNQPQHF

clone size: -
V gene: TRBV4-3
J gene: TRBJ2-7
D gene: -
CDR3 DNA: TGCGCCAGCAGCCAAGATATTGGTTTTGCGGGTATCTACGAGCAGTACTTC
CDR3 protein: CASSQDIGFAGIYEQYF

clone size: -
V gene: TRBV5-1
J gene: TRBJ2-5
D gene: TRBD2
CDR3 DNA: TGCGCCAGCAGCGGACAGGGACTAGCGGCTAGTCGGGCGACGACCCAGTACTTC
CDR3 protein: CASSGQGLAASRATTQYF

clone size: few
V gene: TRBV4-1
J gene: TRBJ2-1
D gene: TRBD2
CDR3 DNA: TGCGCCAGCAACTCGCCTAGCGGGTACAATGAGCAGTTCTTC
CDR3 protein: CASNSPSGYNEQFF

clone size: -
V gene: TRBV28
J gene: TRBJ2-1
D gene: -
CDR3 DNA: TGTGCCAGCAGTACGCGCAATGAGCAGTTCTTC
CDR3 protein: CASSTRNEQFF

clone size: -
V gene: TRBV7-3
J gene: TRBJ2-3
D gene: -
CDR3 DNA: TGTGCCAGCAGCCCGGGATCGTTGGCGGATACGCAGTATTTT
CDR3 protein: CASSPGSLADTQYF

clone size: once
V gene: TRBV7-2
J gene: TRBJ2-6
D gene: -
CDR3 DNA: TGTGCCAGCAGCCCAGCAGGCTCTGGGGCCAACGTCCTGACTTTC
CDR3 protein: CASSPAGSGANVLTF

clone size: -
V gene: TRBV14
J gene: TRBJ1-6
D gene: -
CDR3 DNA: TGTGCCAGCAGCCAAGATCCCGCAGGGAAATCACCCCTCCACTTT
CDR3 protein: CASSQDPAGKSPLHF

clone size: -
V gene: TRBV2
J gene: TRBJ1-5
D gene: TRBD1
CDR3 DNA: TGTGCCAGCAGTCCCGGGACAGGGGGCCAGCCCCAGCATTTT
CDR3 protein: CASSPGTGGQPQHF

clone size: -
V gene: TRBV18
J gene: TRBJ2-1
D gene: TRBD1
CDR3 DNA: TGTGCCAGCTCACTCCGACAGGGCGGGGAGCAGTTCTTC
CDR3 protein: CASSLRQGGEQFF

clone size: -
V gene: TRBV30
J gene: TRBJ2-3
D gene: TRBD2
CDR3 DNA: TGTGCCACCACTTGGGGGGTAGCGGGAGCAGATACGCAGTATTTT
CDR3 protein: CATTWGVAGADTQYF

clone size: -
V gene: TRBV19
J gene: TRBJ2-1
D gene: TRBD1
CDR3 DNA: TGTGCCAGTAGTTTGGACAGGGTCTCCTACAATGAGCAGTTCTTC
CDR3 protein: CASSLDRVSYNEQFF

clone size: -
V gene: TRBV27
J gene: TRBJ1-5
D gene: -
CDR3 DNA: TGTGCCACCCAAGCGCACGCCAGCAATCAGCCCCAGCATTTT
CDR3 protein: CATQAHASNQPQHF